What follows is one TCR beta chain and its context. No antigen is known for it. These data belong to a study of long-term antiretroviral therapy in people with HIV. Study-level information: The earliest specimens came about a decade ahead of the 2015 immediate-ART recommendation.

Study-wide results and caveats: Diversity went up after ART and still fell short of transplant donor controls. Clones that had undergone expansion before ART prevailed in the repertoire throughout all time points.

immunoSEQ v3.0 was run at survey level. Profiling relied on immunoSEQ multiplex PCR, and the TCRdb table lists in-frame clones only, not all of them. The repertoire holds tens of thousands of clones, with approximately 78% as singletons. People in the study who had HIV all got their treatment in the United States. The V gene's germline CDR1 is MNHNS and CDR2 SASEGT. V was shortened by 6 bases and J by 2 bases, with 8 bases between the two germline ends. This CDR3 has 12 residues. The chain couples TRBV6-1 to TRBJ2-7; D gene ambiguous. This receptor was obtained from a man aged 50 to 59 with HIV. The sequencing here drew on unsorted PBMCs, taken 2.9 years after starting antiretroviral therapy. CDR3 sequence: CASRSRPYEQYF. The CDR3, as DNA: TGTGCCAGCAGAAGTAGACCCTACGAGCAGTACTTC.